This TCR beta chain was captured by sequencing in a study of esophageal squamous cell carcinoma under preoperative chemotherapy. On the study more broadly: TCR repertoires were profiled from both peripheral blood T cells and tumor-infiltrating lymphocytes.

A word on this clonotype: Antigen unknown.

Stated time point: after preoperative PTX-NDP chemotherapy. Paclitaxel-nedaplatin chemotherapy was given to patients ahead of their surgery. Study outcomes and limitations: Paclitaxel-nedaplatin therapy caused immediate, substantial clonotype frequency changes.

TCRdb reprocessed the PCR reads via MiXCR and lists one record per CDR3 protein. This sample has about 32,000 distinct CDR3 sequences, with approximately 51% found just once. The CDR3 covers 18 residues. Per the germline V gene, CDR1 is SGHAT and CDR2 is FQNNGV. V dropped 3 bases and J dropped 4; count of bases not matched to a gene: 14. Specimen collection occurred from a patient given preoperative chemotherapy. This sequence originates from a human donor with esophageal squamous cell carcinoma. The donor label of this sample is uncertain. The genes are TRBV11-2 and TRBJ2-3; 9 nucleotides align to TRBD2. The chain's CDR3 is CASSFTGLASSRPDTQYF. DNA for the CDR3: TGTGCCAGCAGCTTCACCGGACTAGCGAGCAGTCGGCCAGATACGCAGTATTTT.